This T cell receptor beta chain was profiled in a study of blood T cell repertoires in COVID-19. Study-level information: Some COVID-19 samples were acute and others convalescent; all came from the United States, Italy and Spain. T cells, B-cell-depleted T cells, or PBMCs provided the cDNA or gDNA that served as material.

Original data processing: From reference gene primer amplification, estimates of nucleated cell counts were derived. The repertoire was sequenced with immunoSEQ multiplex PCR; TCRdb's copy has only in-frame clones and lacks some. V, J and clone size derive from that table, while D and trimming were established from the DNA sequence. The data show 140,000 or so clones, approximately 80% seen once. CDR3 size: 14 residues. Trimming stripped 3 bases from V and 4 bases from J, with 12 bases between. The germline gives CDR1 SGHTA, CDR2 FQGNSA. This chain links TRBV7-2 with TRBJ1-2; D gene unclear. The sequence came from a woman aged 45-65 years with acute or convalescent COVID-19. The specimen was peripheral blood. CDR3 amino acids: CASSFESVTYGYTF. CDR3 DNA sequence: TGTGCCAGCAGCTTTGAAAGCGTCACCTATGGCTACACCTTC.